A selection of T cell receptor beta chains follows, all from one sample in a study of control samples from healthy donors and cancer patients. TCRdb keeps only in-frame clones here, not all; method: immunoSEQ multiplex PCR. The sample holds about 140,000 clones, 91% seen once. The specimen sequenced was blood. These receptors came from a man between 25 and 39 years old in good health. The CDR3 runs from the conserved cysteine through the conserved F or W. A D gene is named only where the DNA matches it firmly. Clone size is shown for a subset of rows, as once, few, many or a class of expanded clone.

length: 15
V: TRBV5-1
size: once
J: TRBJ2-3
D: TRBD2
DNA: TGCGCCAGCAGAGTCAGCGGGGGGGACACAGATACGCAGTATTTT
CDR3: CASRVSGGDTDTQYF

length: 17
V: TRBV7-2
size: -
J: TRBJ2-2
D: -
DNA: TGTGCCAGCAGCTTTTGGGGGGCGGGCGGGAACACCGGGGAGCTGTTTTTT
CDR3: CASSFWGAGGNTGELFF

length: 16
V: TRBV7-9
size: -
J: TRBJ2-1
D: -
DNA: TGTGCCAGCAGCTTAGAAGGGCGTCGACTGTACAATGAGCAGTTCTTC
CDR3: CASSLEGRRLYNEQFF

length: 16
V: TRBV28
size: -
J: TRBJ2-4
D: TRBD1
DNA: TGTGCCAGCAGTTTAGGGACAGGTCTAGCCAAAAACATTCAGTACTTC
CDR3: CASSLGTGLAKNIQYF

length: 13
V: TRBV30
size: once
J: TRBJ2-7
D: -
DNA: TGTGCCTGGCTGGGGGGCCCTACCTACGAGCAGTACTTC
CDR3: CAWLGGPTYEQYF

length: 15
V: TRBV30
size: -
J: TRBJ2-2
D: -
DNA: TGTGCCTGGAGTGTCGAAGCGTCGGGCACCGGGGAGCTGTTTTTT
CDR3: CAWSVEASGTGELFF

length: 15
V: TRBV4-1
size: -
J: TRBJ1-2
D: TRBD1
DNA: TGCGCCAGCAGCCCATTGACAGGGTCGGGCTATGGCTACACCTTC
CDR3: CASSPLTGSGYGYTF

length: 13
V: TRBV18
size: -
J: TRBJ1-1
D: -
DNA: TGTGCCAGCTCATCCAGGAGTAACACTGAAGCTTTCTTT
CDR3: CASSSRSNTEAFF

length: 16
V: TRBV27
size: -
J: TRBJ2-7
D: TRBD2
DNA: TGTGCCAGCAGTTCCCTAGCGGGGGGTCGCTCCTACGAGCAGTACTTC
CDR3: CASSSLAGGRSYEQYF

length: 14
V: TRBV4-2
size: once
J: TRBJ1-2
D: TRBD1
DNA: TGTGCCAGCAGCCAAGGACAGGGGGCAATCGGCTACACCTTC
CDR3: CASSQGQGAIGYTF

length: 16
V: TRBV18
size: once
J: TRBJ2-3
D: -
DNA: TGTGCCAGCTCACCTCCGGGGAGTCCTAGCAAGGGTACGCAGTATTTT
CDR3: CASSPPGSPSKGTQYF

length: 11
V: TRBV27
size: -
J: TRBJ1-3
D: -
DNA: TGTGCCAGCTCGGATGGAAACACCATATATTTT
CDR3: CASSDGNTIYF

length: 16
V: TRBV9
size: -
J: TRBJ1-5
D: -
DNA: TGTGCCAGCAGCGTAGGAGGAGGGACTGGCAATCAGCCCCAGCATTTT
CDR3: CASSVGGGTGNQPQHF

length: 11
V: TRBV7-5
size: -
J: TRBJ1-5
D: -
DNA: TGTGCCAGAAGCTTAAGTCAGCCCCAGCATTTT
CDR3: CARSLSQPQHF

length: 15
V: TRBV7-2
size: -
J: TRBJ2-5
D: -
DNA: TGTGCCAGCAGCCCCAAGGAGCGGGTGGGAGAGACCCAGTACTTC
CDR3: CASSPKERVGETQYF

length: 15
V: TRBV27
size: -
J: TRBJ2-7
D: TRBD1
DNA: TGTGCCAGCAGTTTGGTTCGTACAGGGGGCGACGAGCAGTACTTC
CDR3: CASSLVRTGGDEQYF

length: 16
V: TRBV7-9
size: -
J: TRBJ1-1
D: -
DNA: TGTGCCAGCAGCTTACAGGGGCCGGGGCCGAACACTGAAGCTTTCTTT
CDR3: CASSLQGPGPNTEAFF

length: 14
V: TRBV7-7
size: -
J: TRBJ2-3
D: TRBD1
DNA: TGTGCCAGCAGCCAAAAGGGGGCCACAGATACGCAGTATTTT
CDR3: CASSQKGATDTQYF

length: 17
V: TRBV28
size: -
J: TRBJ2-2
D: TRBD1
DNA: TGTGCCAGCAGTATTTATTACACAGGGGCGAGGGACGGGGAGCTGTTTTTT
CDR3: CASSIYYTGARDGELFF

length: 15
V: TRBV19
size: -
J: TRBJ1-6
D: -
DNA: TGTGCCAGTAGTATCAGGGTTGGGTATAATTCACCCCTCCACTTT
CDR3: CASSIRVGYNSPLHF

length: 13
V: TRBV27
size: -
J: TRBJ2-7
D: -
DNA: TGTGCCAGCAGTTTTCCGGGAAGTGGAGAGCAGTACTTC
CDR3: CASSFPGSGEQYF

length: 14
V: TRBV27
size: -
J: TRBJ2-2
D: -
DNA: TGTGCCGCCAGAGGGCAGGGGGGCACCGGGGAGCTGTTTTTT
CDR3: CAARGQGGTGELFF

length: 15
V: TRBV19
size: -
J: TRBJ2-1
D: -
DNA: TGTGCCAGTAGTATCTGGCTAGCCTTCGACAATGAGCAGTTCTTC
CDR3: CASSIWLAFDNEQFF

length: 16
V: TRBV5-6
size: -
J: TRBJ1-1
D: TRBD1
DNA: TGTGCCAGCAGCTTAACAGGGGCAAACATGAACACTGAAGCTTTCTTT
CDR3: CASSLTGANMNTEAFF

length: 14
V: TRBV6-6
size: -
J: TRBJ1-2
D: TRBD1
DNA: TGTGCCAGCAGTTACGGTGACAGGGACTATGGCTACACCTTC
CDR3: CASSYGDRDYGYTF

length: 13
V: TRBV5-6
size: -
J: TRBJ2-7
D: TRBD1
DNA: TGTGCCAGCAGCTCCGGGACAGGCTACGAGCAGTACTTC
CDR3: CASSSGTGYEQYF

length: 15
V: TRBV7-9
size: -
J: TRBJ2-7
D: -
DNA: TGTGCCAGCAGCTTAGCATCATTTCGGGGCTACGAGCAGTACTTC
CDR3: CASSLASFRGYEQYF

length: 13
V: TRBV9
size: -
J: TRBJ2-7
D: -
DNA: TGTGCCAGCAGCGTAGCCAGCCTCAACGAGCAGTACTTC
CDR3: CASSVASLNEQYF

length: 16
V: TRBV7-8
size: -
J: TRBJ1-1
D: -
DNA: TGTGCCAGCAGCTTAGCGCAGGGGCCCCTGAACACTGAAGCTTTCTTT
CDR3: CASSLAQGPLNTEAFF

length: 15
V: TRBV6-5
size: -
J: TRBJ1-5
D: TRBD1
DNA: TGTGCCAGCAGTTCCCGGACAGGAATCAATCAGCCCCAGCATTTT
CDR3: CASSSRTGINQPQHF

length: 12
V: TRBV19
size: -
J: TRBJ2-2
D: -
DNA: TGTGCCAGTAGTACCCAAACCGGGGAGCTGTTTTTT
CDR3: CASSTQTGELFF

length: 17
V: TRBV5-4
size: -
J: TRBJ1-2
D: TRBD1
DNA: TGTGCCAGCAGCCTTGGGACAGTGGAGGGACTGGTGTATGGCTACACCTTC
CDR3: CASSLGTVEGLVYGYTF